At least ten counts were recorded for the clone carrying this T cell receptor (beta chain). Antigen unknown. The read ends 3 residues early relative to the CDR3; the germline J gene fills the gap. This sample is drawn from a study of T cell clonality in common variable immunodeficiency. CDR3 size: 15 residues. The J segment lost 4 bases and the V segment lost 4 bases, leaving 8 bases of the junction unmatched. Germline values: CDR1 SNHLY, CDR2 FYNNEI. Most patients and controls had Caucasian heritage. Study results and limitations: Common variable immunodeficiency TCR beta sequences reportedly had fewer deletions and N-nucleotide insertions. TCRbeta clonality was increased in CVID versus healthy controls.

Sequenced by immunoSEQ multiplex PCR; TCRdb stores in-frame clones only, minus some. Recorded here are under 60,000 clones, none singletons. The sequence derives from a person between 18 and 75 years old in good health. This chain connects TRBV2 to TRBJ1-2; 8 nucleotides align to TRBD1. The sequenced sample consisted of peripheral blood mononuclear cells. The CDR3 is CASSAPTGVIYGYTF. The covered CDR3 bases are TGTGCCAGCAGTGCTCCGACAGGGGTCATCTATGGC.